The present T cell receptor beta chain was sequenced within a study of T cell changes during pregnancy in multiple sclerosis. Some clones are missing from TCRdb's copy, which holds only in-frame ones; the method was immunoSEQ multiplex PCR. The data hold some 85,000 clones, with 94% observed a single time. There are 13 residues in the CDR3. The ends were cut back, 3 bases at V and 6 bases at J, with 11 bases in the middle. Germline V gene sequence: CDR1 MRHNA, CDR2 SNTAGT. The origin of this receptor is a female donor with multiple sclerosis, enrolled in a pregnancy study. The material sequenced was peripheral blood, taken in the third trimester of pregnancy. V is TRBV6-4 and J is TRBJ1-2; D gene unclear. The DNA of the CDR3 is TGTGCCAGCAGTGAGAGCAGAGGGAATGGCTACACCTTC. This translates into CASSESRGNGYTF.